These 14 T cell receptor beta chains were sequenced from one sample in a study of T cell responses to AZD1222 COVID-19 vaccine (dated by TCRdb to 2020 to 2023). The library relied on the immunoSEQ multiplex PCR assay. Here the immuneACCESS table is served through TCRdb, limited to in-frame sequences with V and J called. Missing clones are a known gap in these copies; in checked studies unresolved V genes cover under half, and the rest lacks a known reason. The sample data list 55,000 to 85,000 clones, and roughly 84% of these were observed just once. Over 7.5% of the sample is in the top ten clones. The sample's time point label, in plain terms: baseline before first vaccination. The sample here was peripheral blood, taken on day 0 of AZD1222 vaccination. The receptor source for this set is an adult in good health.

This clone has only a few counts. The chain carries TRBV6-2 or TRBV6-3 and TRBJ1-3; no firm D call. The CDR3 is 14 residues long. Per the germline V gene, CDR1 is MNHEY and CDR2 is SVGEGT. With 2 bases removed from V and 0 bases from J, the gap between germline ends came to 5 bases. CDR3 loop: CASSYAGSGNTIYF. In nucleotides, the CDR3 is TGTGCCAGCAGTTACGCGGGCTCTGGAAACACCATATATTTT.

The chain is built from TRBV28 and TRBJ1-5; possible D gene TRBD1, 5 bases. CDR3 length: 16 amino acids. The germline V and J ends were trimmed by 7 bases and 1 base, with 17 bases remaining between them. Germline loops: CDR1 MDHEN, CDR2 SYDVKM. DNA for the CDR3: TGTGCCAGCACCTCTCACACTCAGGGCAGCAATCAGCCCCAGCATTTT. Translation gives CASTSHTQGSNQPQHF.

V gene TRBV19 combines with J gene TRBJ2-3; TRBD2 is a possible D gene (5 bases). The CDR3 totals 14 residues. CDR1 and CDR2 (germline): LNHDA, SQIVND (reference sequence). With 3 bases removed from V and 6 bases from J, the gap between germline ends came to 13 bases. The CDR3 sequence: CASSIGLIRDTQYF. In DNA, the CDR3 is TGTGCCAGTAGTATTGGACTGATCAGGGATACGCAGTATTTT. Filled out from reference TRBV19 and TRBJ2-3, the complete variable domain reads DGGITQSPKYLFRKEGQNVTLSCEQNLNHDAMYWYRQDPGQGLRLIYYSQIVNDFQKGDIAEGYSVSREKKESFPLTVTSAQKNPTAFYLCASSIGLIRDTQYFGPGTRLTVL.

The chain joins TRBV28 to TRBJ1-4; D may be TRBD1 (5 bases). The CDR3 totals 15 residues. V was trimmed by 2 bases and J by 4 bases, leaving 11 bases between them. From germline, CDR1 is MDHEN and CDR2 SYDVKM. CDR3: CASSLQGRLNEKLFF. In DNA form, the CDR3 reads TGTGCCAGCAGTTTACAGGGCAGGCTTAATGAAAAACTGTTTTTT. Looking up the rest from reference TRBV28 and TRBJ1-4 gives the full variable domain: DVKVTQSSRYLVKRTGEKVFLECVQDMDHENMFWYRQDPGLGLRLIYFSYDVKMKEKGDIPEGYSVSREKKERFSLILESASTNQTSMYLCASSLQGRLNEKLFFGSGTQLSVL.

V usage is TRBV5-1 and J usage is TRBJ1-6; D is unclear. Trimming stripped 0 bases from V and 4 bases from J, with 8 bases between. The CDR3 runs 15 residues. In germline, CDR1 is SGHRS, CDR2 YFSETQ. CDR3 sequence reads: CASSLVQSYNSPLHF. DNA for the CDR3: TGCGCCAGCAGCTTGGTACAGAGTTATAATTCACCCCTCCACTTT.

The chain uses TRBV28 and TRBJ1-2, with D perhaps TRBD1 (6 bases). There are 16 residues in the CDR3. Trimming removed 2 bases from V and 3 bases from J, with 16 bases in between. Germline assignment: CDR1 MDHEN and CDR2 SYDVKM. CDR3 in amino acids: CASSLELGAGYYGYTF. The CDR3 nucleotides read TGTGCCAGCAGTTTAGAACTGGGGGCAGGTTACTATGGCTACACCTTC.

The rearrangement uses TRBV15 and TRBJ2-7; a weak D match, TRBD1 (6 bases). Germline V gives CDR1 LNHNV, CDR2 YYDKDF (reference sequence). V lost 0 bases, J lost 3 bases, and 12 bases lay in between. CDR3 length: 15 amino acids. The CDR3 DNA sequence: TGTGCCACCAGCAGAGATCGGACAGTTCTCTACGAGCAGTACTTC. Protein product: CATSRDRTVLYEQYF. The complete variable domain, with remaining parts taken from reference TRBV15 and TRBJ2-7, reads DAMVIQNPRYQVTQFGKPVTLSCSQTLNHNVMYWYQQKSSQAPKLLFHYYDKDFNNEADTPDNFQSRRPNTSFCFLDIRSPGLGDTAMYLCATSRDRTVLYEQYFGPGTRLTVT.

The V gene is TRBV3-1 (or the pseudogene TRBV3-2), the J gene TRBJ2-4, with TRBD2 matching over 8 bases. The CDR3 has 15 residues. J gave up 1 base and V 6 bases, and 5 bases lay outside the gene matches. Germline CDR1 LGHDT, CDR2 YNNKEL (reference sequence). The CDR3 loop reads CASRSGGGAKNIQYF. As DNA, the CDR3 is TGTGCCAGCAGAAGCGGGGGTGGGGCCAAAAACATTCAGTACTTC.

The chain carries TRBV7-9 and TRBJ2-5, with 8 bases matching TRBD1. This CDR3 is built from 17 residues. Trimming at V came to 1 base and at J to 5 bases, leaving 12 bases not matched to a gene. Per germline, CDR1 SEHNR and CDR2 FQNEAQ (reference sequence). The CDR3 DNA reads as TGTGCCAGCAGCTTAGAGCAGGGGGCGAGGACGTCTGAGACCCAGTACTTC. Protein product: CASSLEQGARTSETQYF.

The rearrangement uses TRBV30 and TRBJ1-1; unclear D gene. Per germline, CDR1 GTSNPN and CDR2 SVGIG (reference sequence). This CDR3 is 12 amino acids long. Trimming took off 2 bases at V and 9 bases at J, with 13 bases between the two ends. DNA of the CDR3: TGTGCCTGGAGTCCTAGACCTAATAAAGCTTTCTTT. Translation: CAWSPRPNKAFF.

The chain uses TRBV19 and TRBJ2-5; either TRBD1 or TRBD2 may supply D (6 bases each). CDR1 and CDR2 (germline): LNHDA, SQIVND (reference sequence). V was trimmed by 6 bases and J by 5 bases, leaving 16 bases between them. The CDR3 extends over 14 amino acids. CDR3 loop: CASSLQGRGETQYF. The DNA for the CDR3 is TGTGCCAGTAGCTTACAGGGCCGGGGGGAGACCCAGTACTTC. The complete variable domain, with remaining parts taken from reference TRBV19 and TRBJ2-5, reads DGGITQSPKYLFRKEGQNVTLSCEQNLNHDAMYWYRQDPGQGLRLIYYSQIVNDFQKGDIAEGYSVSREKKESFPLTVTSAQKNPTAFYLCASSLQGRGETQYFGPGTRLLVL.

The DNA for the CDR3 is TGTGCCAGCAGGCTTACAGGGGGCTCGGGGAGCACTGAAGCTTTCTTT. Translating it yields CASRLTGGSGSTEAFF. The V and J genes are TRBV28 and TRBJ1-1; TRBD1 agrees at 9 bases. Germline V gene data show CDR1 as MDHEN and CDR2 as SYDVKM. The CDR3 sequence is 16 residues long. V lost 6 bases, J lost 4 bases, and 12 bases stayed unmatched.

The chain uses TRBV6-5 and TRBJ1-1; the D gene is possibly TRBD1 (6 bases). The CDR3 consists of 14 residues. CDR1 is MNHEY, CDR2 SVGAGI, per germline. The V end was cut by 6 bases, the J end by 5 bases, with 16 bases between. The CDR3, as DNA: TGTGCCAGCAGCCGCCTGACAGGAAAAACTGAAGCTTTCTTT. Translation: CASSRLTGKTEAFF.

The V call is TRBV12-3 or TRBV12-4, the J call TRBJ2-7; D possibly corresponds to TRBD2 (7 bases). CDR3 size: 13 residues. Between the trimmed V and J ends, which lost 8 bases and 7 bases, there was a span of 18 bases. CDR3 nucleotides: TGTGCCAGCTCTTTGGGGGGGGCTGGTGAGCAGTACTTC. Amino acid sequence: CASSLGGAGEQYF.